The 23 T cell receptor beta chains listed next were all sequenced from one sample in a study of control samples from healthy donors and cancer patients. Using immunoSEQ multiplex PCR, the repertoire was profiled, and TCRdb retains in-frame clones only, with some absent. The table records roughly 49,000 clones, about 90% of them present only once. The sample was PBMCs. The receptor set was obtained from a man aged 45 to 65 with head and neck cancer.

This chain uses TRBV7-9 with TRBJ2-5; 7 nucleotides line up with TRBD2. Germline V gives CDR1 SEHNR, CDR2 FQNEAQ (reference sequence). The CDR3 length is 14 residues. V was pared by 1 base and J by 3 bases, with 2 bases of the junction left unmatched. CDR3 sequence (DNA): TGTGCCAGCAGCTTAGGGCTAGCGGAAGAGACCCAGTACTTC. Its translation is CASSLGLAEETQYF.

This clone was seen just once. V gene TRBV28 combines with J gene TRBJ2-7; D not resolved. Germline CDR1 MDHEN, CDR2 SYDVKM. Trimming took off 7 bases at V and 7 bases at J, with 20 bases between the two ends. This CDR3 spans 14 amino acids. The CDR3 is CASIGSRSSLEQYF. DNA of the CDR3: TGTGCCAGCATTGGTTCCAGGTCCAGTCTGGAGCAGTACTTC.

The V call is TRBV10-3, the J call TRBJ1-5, with a weak D call TRBD1 (6 bases). The CDR3 is 15 residues long. With 3 bases removed from V and 0 bases from J, the gap between germline ends came to 9 bases. CDR1 is ENHRY, CDR2 SYGVKD, per germline. The CDR3 protein is CAISDRGNSNQPQHF. CDR3 coding DNA: TGTGCCATCAGTGACAGGGGAAATAGCAATCAGCCCCAGCATTTT.

The rearrangement uses TRBV29-1 and TRBJ2-2; a possible D gene is TRBD1 (5 bases). V was cut by 8 bases and J by 4 bases, with 14 bases left in between. CDR1 and CDR2 from the germline V gene are SQVTM and ANQGSEA. CDR3 length: 13 residues. The CDR3: CSSQGHVTGELFF. Written as DNA, the CDR3 is TGCAGCTCGCAGGGCCACGTCACCGGGGAGCTGTTTTTT.

The chain joins TRBV12-5 to TRBJ2-7, with 8 nucleotides matching TRBD1. V shed 6 bases, J shed 4 bases, and the junction held 17 bases outside the gene matches. CDR3 length: 17 residues. CDR1 is LGHNT and CDR2 is FRNRAP in the germline V gene. CDR3 DNA: TGTGCTAGTGGACCTACCCGGCCCGGACAGGGTAGGTACGAGCAGTACTTC. This sequence encodes CASGPTRPGQGRYEQYF.

This chain uses TRBV2 with TRBJ1-6; unclear D gene. The V gene's germline CDR1 is SNHLY and CDR2 FYNNEI. With 7 bases removed from V and 9 bases from J, the gap between germline ends came to 16 bases. The CDR3 extends over 14 amino acids. The CDR3 reads CASIPQGSGSPLHF. The DNA for the CDR3 is TGTGCCAGCATCCCGCAAGGCTCCGGTTCACCCCTCCACTTT.

This chain links TRBV4-1 with TRBJ2-2; TRBD2 agrees at 8 bases. The CDR3 runs 18 residues. The J segment lost 4 bases and the V segment lost 1 base, leaving 11 bases of the junction unmatched. Germline CDR1 is MGHRA and CDR2 is YSYEKL. CDR3 nucleotide sequence: TGCGCCAGCAGCCAAGGGGGAGCTGGCGGGAGGTCCACCGGGGAGCTGTTTTTT. Translated, it gives CASSQGGAGGRSTGELFF.

The CDR3 loop is CASSPGSVGYTF. The CDR3 coding sequence is TGTGCCAGCAGTCCAGGGTCCGTTGGCTACACCTTC. The rearrangement joins TRBV6-5 to TRBJ1-2; D may be TRBD1 (5 bases). The V end lost 5 bases, the J end lost 7 bases, and 11 bases lay between the germline ends. The CDR3 is 12 amino acids. Germline V gives CDR1 MNHEY, CDR2 SVGAGI.

The rearrangement joins TRBV28 to TRBJ2-7; TRBD2 matches at 8 bases. V shed 4 bases and J 2 bases; nucleotides not matched to a gene: 13. The CDR3 spans 17 residues. Germline V CDR1 and CDR2: MDHEN, SYDVKM. The CDR3 DNA reads TGTGCCAGCAGTTCTTTGGCTAGCGGGCTTCGCCCCTACGAGCAGTACTTC. Translated: CASSSLASGLRPYEQYF. The entire variable domain, with the rest obtained from reference TRBV28 and TRBJ2-7, is as follows: DVKVTQSSRYLVKRTGEKVFLECVQDMDHENMFWYRQDPGLGLRLIYFSYDVKMKEKGDIPEGYSVSREKKERFSLILESASTNQTSMYLCASSSLASGLRPYEQYFGPGTRLTVT.

Turning to this clone: Additional DNA sequences in this sample encode the identical CDR3. This chain uses TRBV12-3 or TRBV12-4 with TRBJ1-6; D is unclear. The CDR3 totals 12 residues. Trimming pared 3 bases from V and 7 bases from J, leaving 4 bases between. The CDR3 nucleotides read TGTGCCAGCAGTTTCGAAAATTCACCCCTCCACTTT. As protein: CASSFENSPLHF.

This chain's CDR3 is CASSYGLAGETQYF. The CDR3 DNA sequence: TGTGCCAGCAGTTACGGACTAGCGGGAGAGACCCAGTACTTC. This chain links TRBV6-5 with TRBJ2-5; 11 bases are shared with TRBD2. Looked up from germline, CDR1 is MNHEY and CDR2 is SVGAGI. The CDR3 consists of 14 residues. Trimming cost V 2 bases and J 4 bases; bases outside gene matches: 0.

This clone came up once. The genes are TRBV27 and TRBJ2-1; no reliable D call. Germline loops: CDR1 MNHEY, CDR2 SMNVEV (reference sequence). The V end was cut by 3 bases, the J end by 0 bases, with 6 bases between. The CDR3 totals 14 residues. The CDR3 DNA reads TGTGCCAGCAGTTTGTCCACCTCCTACAATGAGCAGTTCTTC. Translating it yields CASSLSTSYNEQFF.

This clone was recorded once. The chain links TRBV5-6 to TRBJ1-1; D not certain. Germline V lookup: CDR1 SGHDT, CDR2 YYEEEE. The CDR3 covers 13 residues. Between the trimmed V and J ends, which lost 4 bases and 1 base, there was a span of 8 bases. The CDR3 bases are TGTGCCAGCAGCCAGCCCCGGAACACTGAAGCTTTCTTT. Its protein is CASSQPRNTEAFF.

The gene calls are TRBV2 and TRBJ1-5; 9 nucleotides agree with TRBD1. Looked up from germline, CDR1 is SNHLY and CDR2 is FYNNEI. V dropped 5 bases and J dropped 2; count of bases not matched to a gene: 13. The CDR3 sequence is 18 residues long. The chain's CDR3 is CASSTGTGYLMGNQPQHF. The CDR3 DNA reads TGTGCCAGCAGTACTGGGACAGGGTACCTTATGGGCAATCAGCCCCAGCATTTT.

The rearrangement uses TRBV7-2 and TRBJ2-3; D gene ambiguous. This CDR3 is built from 12 residues. Germline V gives CDR1 SGHTA, CDR2 FQGNSA. Deletions cut 4 bases from V and 5 bases from J, with 7 bases between. CDR3 in DNA: TGTGCCAGCAGCTCAGCCGGAGATACGCAGTATTTT. It encodes CASSSAGDTQYF. Full variable domain (remainder filled in from reference TRBV7-2 and TRBJ2-3): GAGVSQSPSNKVTEKGKDVELRCDPISGHTALYWYRQSLGQGLEFLIYFQGNSAPDKSGLPSDRFSAERTGGSVSTLTIQRTQQEDSAVYLCASSSAGDTQYFGPGTRLTVL.

The chain has TRBV29-1 and TRBJ2-3; D could derive from TRBD1 or TRBD2 (5 bases each). This CDR3 region has 14 residues. Germline CDR1 and CDR2: SQVTM and ANQGSEA. Trimming removed 4 bases at V and 4 bases at J, with 15 bases between. The CDR3 sequence: CSVGRGVMADTQYF. The CDR3 DNA follows: TGCAGCGTTGGCCGAGGGGTGATGGCAGATACGCAGTATTTT.

In DNA form, the CDR3 reads TGTGCCAGCAGTCTACCCCGGACAGGGGGCACAGATACGCAGTATTTT. Translation gives CASSLPRTGGTDTQYF. This chain connects TRBV28 to TRBJ2-3; 9 positions match TRBD1. The CDR3 contains 16 residues. The V segment lost 5 bases and the J segment 1 base; nucleotides outside the gene matches: 7. Germline V CDR1 and CDR2: MDHEN, SYDVKM.

The chain combines TRBV28 with TRBJ2-1; 8 positions agree with TRBD1. With V trimmed by 1 base and J by 7 bases, 6 bases remained unmatched. This CDR3 contains 15 residues. Germline CDR1 and CDR2: MDHEN and SYDVKM. In DNA form, the CDR3 reads TGTGCCAGCAGTTTATACACAGGGGGATGGAATGAGCAGTTCTTC. It encodes CASSLYTGGWNEQFF.

This clone was counted between two and nine times. The rearrangement links TRBV30 to TRBJ1-6, with a tentative D call TRBD1 (5 bases). This CDR3 has 14 residues. From germline, CDR1 is GTSNPN and CDR2 SVGIG (reference sequence). The V end lost 1 base, the J end lost 9 bases, and 13 bases lay between the germline ends. CDR3 DNA sequence: TGTGCCTGGAGTGAGGGCAGGGTAACTTCACCCCTCCACTTT. Translating it yields CAWSEGRVTSPLHF. The full variable domain, in which reference TRBV30 and TRBJ1-6 provide the parts outside the CDR3, is SQTIHQWPATLVQPVGSPLSLECTVEGTSNPNLYWYRQAAGRGLQLLFYSVGIGQISSEVPQNLSASRPQDRQFILSSKKLLLSDSGFYLCAWSEGRVTSPLHFGNGTRLTVT.

The rearrangement links TRBV7-3 to TRBJ2-1, with 13 positions matching TRBD2. Trimming at V came to 5 bases and at J to 9 bases, leaving 10 bases not matched to a gene. The CDR3 consists of 16 residues. Germline V CDR1 and CDR2: SGHTA, FQGTGA. The CDR3 DNA follows: TGTGCCAGCAGCCGGAGGACTAGCGGGAGTTTCGGTGAGCAGTTCTTC. Translated: CASSRRTSGSFGEQFF.

This chain uses TRBV18 with TRBJ2-2; perhaps TRBD2 as D (6 bases). CDR3 length: 12 residues. Trimming cost V 7 bases and J 11 bases, with 14 bases left between them. Germline V gene lookup returns CDR1 KGHSH and CDR2 LQKENI. CDR3 in DNA: TGTGCCAGCTACCAAGCAGCGGGTGAGCTGTTTTTT. This codes for CASYQAAGELFF.

The chain is built from TRBV4-1 and TRBJ1-1; 9 positions agree with TRBD1. V was clipped by 1 base and J by 5 bases; unmatched bases: 5. This CDR3 comprises 15 residues. Germline CDR1 and CDR2: MGHRA and YSYEKL. The CDR3 DNA is TGCGCCAGCAGCCAAGGATACAGGGGGCGGACTGAAGCTTTCTTT. It translates to CASSQGYRGRTEAFF.

The gene calls are TRBV29-1 and TRBJ1-5; 7 positions match TRBD1. Germline V gene data show CDR1 as SQVTM and CDR2 as ANQGSEA. The CDR3 loop spans 13 amino acids. The V segment lost 6 bases and the J segment 3 bases; nucleotides outside the gene matches: 5. The CDR3 loop is CSVGGQVNQPQHF. CDR3 coding DNA: TGCAGCGTGGGCGGACAGGTCAATCAGCCCCAGCATTTT.